One T cell receptor (beta chain) is described in this entry. Its antigen is still unknown. Qualities for individual bases were not recorded, and no much larger clone is one base off. At the junction V is shortened by 5 bases and J by 6 bases; bases outside the gene matches: 8. For CDR1 and CDR2, the germline V gene lists SGHRS and YFSETQ. From the cysteine up to the phenylalanine, the CDR3 has a length of 14 residues. The only DNA kept is the CDR3, 42 bases in frame from the first base. This sample was taken from a study of blood T cell repertoires in COVID-19 (dated by TCRdb to about 2020). The study in broad terms: The collaborator samples originated in the United States, Italy and Spain and spanned the acute and convalescent phases of COVID-19. The repertoires were made available in a free public database intended to serve as a resource for research on the immune response to SARS-CoV-2. Nearly every sample came with metadata listing a de-identified subject ID, COVID-19 status, age in years and sex. Samples were obtained from the ongoing ImmuneRACE study (first 160 participants) and from 1,254 subjects provided by 6 global collaborators. HLA class I and class II types, where available, came from metadata supplied by the sample provider rather than from assay-based typing. Subjects who had been exposed to COVID-19, were actively infected with it, or had recovered from it provided the deeply sampled blood TCRbeta repertoires that made up the dataset. The material from the prospective study consisted of cDNA or gDNA derived from T cells, B-cell-depleted T cells, or PBMCs. The paper as a whole reports these results and caveats: Clinical and demographic metadata were provided uncurated, with the amount varying by source and participant.

One collaborating source in Seattle enrolled patients while the patients were actively infected and followed the patients over time throughout the course of disease. Whole blood was collected in K2EDTA tubes by collaborating institutions according to the institutions' own protocols. For TCRbeta analysis, collaborator samples were shipped as frozen whole blood, as isolated PBMCs, or as DNA extracted from either sample type. TCRbeta CDR3 regions were amplified from genomic DNA using the immunoSEQ Assay, a bias-controlled multiplex PCR. As for how the authors treated the data: The number of nucleated cells in each sample was estimated by amplification of reference gene primers within the assay. To quantify the absolute abundance of each unique TCRbeta CDR3 rearrangement, sequence reads were collapsed and filtered. For each sample, productive Simpson clonality was calculated as the square root of Simpson's diversity index over productive rearrangements. TCRdb mirrors the immuneACCESS table, restricted to in-frame sequences. Some clones are absent from its copies; in checked studies, under half trace to an unresolved V gene, and the reason for the others is unknown. From that table come the V and J calls and clone size; the DNA was used to work out D and trimming. The sample profile shows roughly 160,000 clones; 79% of them were found once. The leading ten clones occupy around 8% of the sample.

Sequencing was done on a sample of peripheral blood. This TCR came from a woman aged 55 to 70 with COVID-19, enrolled during active disease. The chain employs TRBV5-1 and TRBJ2-3; 8 bases in between match TRBD2. CDR3 sequence: CASRRVAGLDTQYF. Here is the DNA: TGCGCCAGCAGGCGCGTAGCGGGATTGGATACGCAGTATTTT.